This T cell receptor beta chain was retrieved from a study of T cell repertoires in cytomegalovirus infection. On the study more broadly: Matching HLA type and CMV infection were both indicated by public TCR beta signatures.

Germline-derived CDR1 and CDR2 are SGHKS and YYEKEE (reference sequence). The CDR3 is 15 residues long. Between the trimmed V and J ends, which lost 1 base and 0 bases, there was a span of 5 bases. TCRdb re-called the reads with MiXCR, one entry per CDR3 protein. The profile shows 450,000 to 550,000 distinct CDR3 sequences, 15% to 20% of them singletons. Material for sequencing was CD8+ T cells from PBMCs. The chain uses TRBV5-5 and TRBJ1-6; D is ambiguous. The source of this sequence is a human donor in good health (CMV status not recorded). Some clones in this sample may be carry-over from other donors' samples. The CDR3 nucleotides are TGTGCCAGCAGCTTGAGCACCTCCTATAATTCACCCCTCCACTTT. Translating it yields CASSLSTSYNSPLHF.